This TCR beta chain is from a study of T cells in Graves' hyperthyroidism and ophthalmopathy. This clonotype has at least ten counts. Its target is unknown. This CDR3 is 17 amino acids long. Looked up from germline, CDR1 is MDHEN and CDR2 is SYDVKM. The junction had 18 bases not matched to a gene; V was cut back by 7 bases and J by 9 bases. Overall study findings and caveats: Blood also showed most of the thyroid clonotypes that were expanded above 0.001.

TCR beta CDR3 regions were amplified from RNA transcripts. First-round RT-PCR of the TCR CDR3 relied on the HTBI primer set. A single record per CDR3 protein comes from TCRdb applying MiXCR to the multiplex PCR reads. The data contain fewer than 450,000 distinct CDR3 sequences, less than 20% of them singletons. The specimen sequenced was blood. The chain couples TRBV28 to TRBJ1-6; 7 bases line up with TRBD1. This TCR was recovered from a man aged 18 to 29 with Graves' ophthalmopathy. The CDR3 DNA is TGTGCCAGCACCTCCTTGAGGACAGGTCGGTTACGTTCACCCCTCCACTTT. Protein sequence: CASTSLRTGRLRSPLHF.